This T cell receptor (beta chain) was identified during a study of spatial heterogeneity in lung cancer. Germline V gives CDR1 SGHNT, CDR2 YYREEE (reference sequence). The ends were cut back, 5 bases at V and 5 bases at J, with 13 bases in the middle. The CDR3 has 13 residues. This clonotype is deemed medium-sized. Time point denoted: sample taken at primary tumor resection. The input material, whole RNA from tumor, nontumor lung or frozen PBMC, was sequenced unsorted. Each CDR3 protein is one row after TCRdb ran MiXCR on the 5' RACE reads. Of approximately 20,000 distinct CDR3 sequences in the sample, around 5% were seen once.

The TCR comes from a male donor with early-stage non-small cell lung cancer. This chain joins TRBV5-4 and TRBJ1-1; TRBD1 is a possible D gene (6 bases). The sample here was PBMCs, taken at surgery. The CDR3 sequence is CASRQGEGTEAFF. DNA for the CDR3: TGTGCCAGCAGACAGGGTGAGGGGACTGAAGCTTTCTTT.